The T cell receptor beta chain described here comes from a study of cytomegalovirus exposure and HLA in healthy donors. In the PCR, 60 Vbeta and 13 Jbeta primers were used. Only in-frame clones appear in the TCRdb table, and some are missing; sequencing was by immunoSEQ multiplex PCR. The sample has 95,000 to 150,000 clones; nearly 80% are singletons. Trimming removed 1 base from V and 7 bases from J, with 17 bases in between. The CDR3 length is 16 residues. CDR1 is SEHNR and CDR2 is FQNEAQ in the germline V gene (reference sequence). The material sequenced was PBMCs. The V gene is TRBV7-9, the J gene TRBJ2-1, with D tentatively TRBD1 (6 bases). This receptor was identified in a woman between 40 and 50 years old in good health and CMV-seronegative. This chain's CDR3 is CASSLGSGAMGNEQFF. DNA of the CDR3: TGTGCCAGCAGCTTAGGGTCAGGGGCAATGGGTAATGAGCAGTTCTTC. Variable domain in full (rest from reference TRBV7-9 and TRBJ2-1): DTGVSQNPRHKITKRGQNVTFRCDPISEHNRLYWYRQTLGQGPEFLTYFQNEAQLEKSRLLSDRFSAERPKGSFSTLEIQRTEQGDSAMYLCASSLGSGAMGNEQFFGPGTRLTVL.